Following are 9 T cell receptor beta chains from one sample sequenced in a study of blood T cell repertoires in COVID-19. This table comes from immunoSEQ multiplex PCR, and its TCRdb copy is limited to in-frame clones, with some not included. This table holds roughly 140,000 clones, about three quarters found once. The specimen sequenced was peripheral blood. The receptor set was obtained from a woman aged 55-69 years with acute or convalescent COVID-19.

V and J are TRBV2 and TRBJ1-1; TRBD1 agrees at 7 bases. V shed 9 bases, J shed 3 bases, and the junction held 4 bases outside the gene matches. This CDR3 is 12 amino acids long. CDR1 is SNHLY and CDR2 is FYNNEI in the germline V gene. The CDR3 coding sequence is TGTGCCAGTACAGGGGCGTACACTGAAGCTTTCTTT. This encodes CASTGAYTEAFF.

The J gene is TRBJ1-2, the V gene TRBV10-1, with D possibly matching TRBD1 (6 bases). From germline, CDR1 is WNHNN and CDR2 SYGVQD (reference sequence). The CDR3 consists of 14 residues. V lost 7 bases and J lost 8, with 20 bases in between. The CDR3 bases are TGCGCCAGCACCCGGGCGGCAGGGGCTCTCGGCTACACCTTC. This gives the protein CASTRAAGALGYTF.

The chain is built from TRBV29-1 and TRBJ2-7; 10 bases agree with TRBD2. Germline assignment: CDR1 SQVTM and CDR2 ANQGSEA. Trimming removed 1 base from V and 0 bases from J; junction bases left unmatched: 0. This CDR3 has 14 amino acids. The CDR3 reads CSVEASGSSYEQYF. CDR3 sequence (DNA): TGCAGCGTTGAAGCTAGCGGGAGCTCCTACGAGCAGTACTTC.

This chain uses TRBV6-4 with TRBJ2-2; 8 bases align to TRBD2. The CDR3 sequence is 16 residues long. V shed 4 bases and J 4 bases; nucleotides not matched to a gene: 8. The germline CDR1 and CDR2 sequences are MRHNA and SNTAGT. This CDR3 is CASSAGGASGTGELFF. CDR3 DNA sequence: TGTGCCAGCAGTGCCGGGGGGGCGAGTGGCACCGGGGAGCTGTTTTTT.

This chain uses TRBV27 with TRBJ2-4; 8 bases fit TRBD2. V gave up 3 bases and J gave up 3 bases; unmatched junction bases: 10. Germline V gives CDR1 MNHEY, CDR2 SMNVEV (reference sequence). This CDR3 has 17 residues. CDR3 coding DNA: TGTGCCAGCAGTTTGAGCCCGAGCGGGAGAGTCAAAAACATTCAGTACTTC. The encoded protein is CASSLSPSGRVKNIQYF.

This chain joins TRBV21-1 and TRBJ1-4. TRBV21-1 is a pseudogene. The CDR3 runs to 14 residues. The CDR3 protein is CASTPTRGDEKLFF. The CDR3 DNA follows: TGTGCCAGCACCCCTACTCGGGGGGATGAAAAACTGTTTTTT.

This clone was seen at least ten times. V is TRBV4-1 and J is TRBJ2-7, with D possibly being TRBD2 (6 bases). The CDR3 extends over 15 amino acids. Germline V gene lookup returns CDR1 MGHRA and CDR2 YSYEKL. Between the trimmed V and J ends, which lost 1 base and 0 bases, there was a span of 10 bases. CDR3: CASSQALASSYEQYF. CDR3 bases: TGCGCCAGCAGCCAAGCACTAGCTAGCTCCTACGAGCAGTACTTC.

V and J are TRBV19 and TRBJ1-1, with D perhaps matching TRBD1 (6 bases). The V gene's germline CDR1 is LNHDA and CDR2 SQIVND (reference sequence). Between the trimmed V and J ends, which lost 4 bases and 7 bases, there was a span of 13 bases. CDR3 length: 13 amino acids. CDR3 sequence reads: CASSNGQWGEAFF. CDR3 coding DNA: TGTGCCAGTAGTAATGGACAGTGGGGTGAAGCTTTCTTT.

V and J are TRBV6-5 and TRBJ2-2, with D maybe TRBD2 (6 bases). This CDR3 region has 15 residues. V was shortened by 10 bases and J by 4 bases, with 19 bases between the two germline ends. Germline CDR1 reads MNHEY; CDR2 reads SVGAGI. CDR3 coding DNA: TGTGCCATCTTCTCGACTAGTCGTCTCACCGGGGAGCTGTTTTTT. Translation: CAIFSTSRLTGELFF.